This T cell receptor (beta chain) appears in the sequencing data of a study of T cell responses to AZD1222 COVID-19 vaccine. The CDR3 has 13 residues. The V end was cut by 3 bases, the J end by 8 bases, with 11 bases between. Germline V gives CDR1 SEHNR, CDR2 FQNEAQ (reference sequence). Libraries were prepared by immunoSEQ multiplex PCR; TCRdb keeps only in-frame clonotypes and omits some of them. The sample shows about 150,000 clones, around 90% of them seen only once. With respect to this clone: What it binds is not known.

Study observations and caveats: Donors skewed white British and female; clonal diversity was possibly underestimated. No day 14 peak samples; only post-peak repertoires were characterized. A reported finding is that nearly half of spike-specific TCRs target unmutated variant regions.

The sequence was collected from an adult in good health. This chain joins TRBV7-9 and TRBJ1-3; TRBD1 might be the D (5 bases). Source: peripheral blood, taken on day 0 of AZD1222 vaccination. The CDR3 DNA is TGTGCCAGCAGCTTCGGACACTTGGACACCATATATTTT. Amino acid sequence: CASSFGHLDTIYF.